This T cell receptor (beta chain) stems from a study of blood T cell repertoires in COVID-19 (dated by TCRdb to 2019 to 2021). Describing the broader study: Collaborator samples came from the United States, Italy and Spain and covered acute and convalescent phases of COVID-19. The prospective study material was composed of cDNA or gDNA derived from T cells, B-cell-depleted T cells, or PBMCs. The samples were drawn from the first 160 participants of the ongoing ImmuneRACE study and from 1,254 subjects provided by 6 global collaborators. HLA class I and class II types, where available, came from metadata supplied by the sample provider rather than from assay-based typing. A freely available public database, intended as a resource for researchers studying the immune response to SARS-CoV-2, is where the repertoires were released. Subjects who had been exposed to COVID-19, were actively infected with it, or had recovered from it provided the deeply sampled blood TCRbeta repertoires that made up the dataset. Nearly every sample came with metadata listing a de-identified subject ID, COVID-19 status, age in years and sex.

In the prospective study, participants were about 18 to 95 years old, resided in 24 geographic areas of the United States, and were enrolled through a virtual design. Cohort assignment in the prospective study relied on participant-reported clinical history from a screening survey and a study questionnaire. Exposed participants had been in contact with someone with a PCR-confirmed or clinician-diagnosed COVID-19 case within 2 weeks of study entry. Mobile phlebotomists in the prospective study collected whole blood, serum and a nasopharyngeal or oropharyngeal swab from every participant. Over a roughly 2-month period, participants in the prospective study had the option of providing additional blood draws and questionnaires. Before DNA extraction, prospective study blood samples were shipped either frozen or at room temperature. The immunoSEQ Assay, a bias-controlled multiplex PCR, was used to amplify TCRbeta CDR3 regions from genomic DNA. Concerning the study's data processing: The number of nucleated cells in each sample was estimated by amplification of reference gene primers within the assay. To quantify the absolute abundance of each unique TCRbeta CDR3 rearrangement, sequence reads were collapsed and filtered. For each sample, productive Simpson clonality was calculated as the square root of Simpson's diversity index over productive rearrangements. Here the immuneACCESS table is served through TCRdb, limited to in-frame sequences with V and J called. Missing clones are a known gap in these copies; in checked studies unresolved V genes cover under half, and the rest lacks a known reason. V and J calls plus clone size are reproduced from that table; the DNA served to infer D and trimming. The sample table records approximately 190,000 clones; roughly 84% of these occur just once. The top ten hold approximately 3% of the sample.

Note on this clone: It has no known antigen specificity. No much larger clonotype is one base removed from it; base qualities were not supplied.

The research as a whole found: Clinical and demographic metadata were provided uncurated, with the amount varying by source and participant.

Sequencing was performed on PBMCs or T cells enriched from blood (not recorded which). This TCR was recovered from a woman in her twenties or thirties who had been exposed to COVID-19.

The CDR3 loop reads CASSPTDFNEAFF. The base sequence is TGTGCCAGCAGTCCTACGGACTTTAATGAAGCTTTCTTT. The chain couples TRBV6-5 to TRBJ1-1, with the D gene uncertain. For CDR1 and CDR2, the germline V gene lists MNHEY and SVGAGI. Relative to germline, V is 5 bases shorter and J is 7 bases shorter, with 14 bases between their ends. The CDR3 sequence holds 13 residues, the cysteine and phenylalanine included. Just CDR3 DNA is preserved here, 39 bases in frame from base 1.